This T cell receptor beta chain was recorded in a study of OX40 agonist ivuxolimab in advanced cancers. Regarding the study as a whole: In CD8+ T cells, expanded clones were on average more numerous than in CD4+.

Libraries were prepared by immunoSEQ multiplex PCR; TCRdb keeps only in-frame clonotypes and omits some of them. The table includes about 94,000 clones, about 92% detected once. V was trimmed by 3 bases and J by 3 bases, leaving 3 bases between them. The CDR3 is 11 amino acids. CDR1 and CDR2 from the germline V gene are SQVTM and ANQGSEA. Anyone with autoimmune disease history or systemic immunosuppression was excluded. Remarks on this clone: What it recognizes is unknown.

V gene TRBV29-1 combines with J gene TRBJ2-4, with D hard to call. This specimen consisted of CD4+ or CD8+ T cells sorted from blood, obtained in a trial of the OX40 agonist ivuxolimab. The receptor's source is an adult with an advanced solid tumor such as melanoma, head and neck, liver or kidney cancer. CDR3 coding DNA: TGCAGCGTTGAGCGCAAAAACATTCAGTACTTC. Its protein product is CSVERKNIQYF.